This is a list of T cell receptor beta chains from one sample in a study of T cell responses to AZD1222 COVID-19 vaccine. The protocol was immunoSEQ multiplex PCR, while the TCRdb copy is restricted to in-frame clones and leaves out a portion. The sample has 150,000 or so clones, about 90% seen once. Sequencing used peripheral blood, obtained on day 0 of MenACWY control vaccination. These receptors were obtained from an adult in good health. The CDR3 runs from the conserved cysteine through the conserved F or W. The D gene is left open where the match is weak. Some rows mark clone size as missing; the rest say once, few, many or name a class of expanded clone.

CDR3 length: 16; J gene: TRBJ1-6; clone size: -; V gene: TRBV3-1/TRBV3-2; D gene: -; CDR3 DNA: TGTGCCAGCAGCCCAGAGGTCGGCTCCTATAATTCACCCCTCCACTTT; CDR3 protein: CASSPEVGSYNSPLHF
CDR3 length: 14; J gene: TRBJ1-1; clone size: once; V gene: TRBV28; D gene: -; CDR3 DNA: TGTGCCAGCAGTTTCGGGGGAGTTGAGACTGAAGCTTTCTTT; CDR3 protein: CASSFGGVETEAFF
CDR3 length: 19; J gene: TRBJ2-2; clone size: -; V gene: TRBV6-2/TRBV6-3; D gene: -; CDR3 DNA: TGTGCCAGCAGTTACTCGCATTCGGGCGCAGGGGCGGCCACCGGGGAGCTGTTTTTT; CDR3 protein: CASSYSHSGAGAATGELFF
CDR3 length: 19; J gene: TRBJ2-6; clone size: -; V gene: TRBV27; D gene: -; CDR3 DNA: TGTGCCAGCAGTTTCACCCGTTCGGGACCTCCCTCTGGGGCCAACGTCCTGACTTTC; CDR3 protein: CASSFTRSGPPSGANVLTF
CDR3 length: 14; J gene: TRBJ2-3; clone size: -; V gene: TRBV27; D gene: -; CDR3 DNA: TGTGCCAGCATCCCTTTCAAGGGTCTGGATACGCAGTATTTT; CDR3 protein: CASIPFKGLDTQYF
CDR3 length: 13; J gene: TRBJ1-2; clone size: -; V gene: TRBV6-5; D gene: -; CDR3 DNA: TGTGCCAGCAGGGACGACAGGAACTATGGCTACACCTTC; CDR3 protein: CASRDDRNYGYTF
CDR3 length: 12; J gene: TRBJ2-7; clone size: once; V gene: TRBV6-2/TRBV6-3; D gene: -; CDR3 DNA: TGTGCCAGCAGTTACTCGGTTAGCGAGCAGTACTTC; CDR3 protein: CASSYSVSEQYF
CDR3 length: 15; J gene: TRBJ2-6; clone size: -; V gene: TRBV7-2; D gene: -; CDR3 DNA: TGTGCCAGCAGCTTAGTTGTCTCTGGGGCCAACGTCCTGACTTTC; CDR3 protein: CASSLVVSGANVLTF
CDR3 length: 17; J gene: TRBJ2-5; clone size: -; V gene: TRBV5-1; D gene: TRBD2; CDR3 DNA: TGCGCCAGCAGCTTGGCCGAGTCTAGCGGGAGTGAAGAGACCCAGTACTTC; CDR3 protein: CASSLAESSGSEETQYF
CDR3 length: 18; J gene: TRBJ2-2; clone size: -; V gene: TRBV2; D gene: TRBD2; CDR3 DNA: TGTGCCAGCAGTGGGTCCCGGGGTCGCGGGAGATTTGCCGGGGAGCTGTTTTTT; CDR3 protein: CASSGSRGRGRFAGELFF
CDR3 length: 13; J gene: TRBJ2-2; clone size: few; V gene: TRBV5-1; D gene: -; CDR3 DNA: TGCGCCAGCAGGCCCGCGGGGAGCCGGGAGCTGTTTTTT; CDR3 protein: CASRPAGSRELFF
CDR3 length: 14; J gene: TRBJ2-5; clone size: -; V gene: TRBV2; D gene: TRBD2; CDR3 DNA: TGTGCCAGCAGTGAAGCCCCTAGCGGCGGGACCCAGTACTTC; CDR3 protein: CASSEAPSGGTQYF
CDR3 length: 14; J gene: TRBJ2-2; clone size: -; V gene: TRBV10-3; D gene: -; CDR3 DNA: TGTGCCATCAGTGGGGGGGCAGGTACCGGGGAGCTGTTTTTT; CDR3 protein: CAISGGAGTGELFF
CDR3 length: 14; J gene: TRBJ1-2; clone size: -; V gene: TRBV2; D gene: -; CDR3 DNA: TGTGCCAGCAGTGCCCGGAACGGTCTCTATGGCTACACCTTC; CDR3 protein: CASSARNGLYGYTF
CDR3 length: 13; J gene: TRBJ1-2; clone size: -; V gene: TRBV11-2; D gene: -; CDR3 DNA: TGTGCCAGCAGCCTCTCCCCCGTTTATGGCTACACCTTC; CDR3 protein: CASSLSPVYGYTF
CDR3 length: 17; J gene: TRBJ1-2; clone size: -; V gene: TRBV27; D gene: -; CDR3 DNA: TGTGCCAGCAGTTCAAAAGCCACAGCGGGGGGAGACTATGGCTACACCTTC; CDR3 protein: CASSSKATAGGDYGYTF
CDR3 length: 13; J gene: TRBJ1-1; clone size: once; V gene: TRBV7-6; D gene: -; CDR3 DNA: TGTGCCAGCAGCTTAGCACAGTCCACTGAAGCTTTCTTT; CDR3 protein: CASSLAQSTEAFF
CDR3 length: 14; J gene: TRBJ1-5; clone size: few; V gene: TRBV4-2; D gene: TRBD1; CDR3 DNA: TGTGCCAGCAGCCAGACAGGGGCTCTTCAGCCCCAGCATTTT; CDR3 protein: CASSQTGALQPQHF
CDR3 length: 13; J gene: TRBJ1-2; clone size: -; V gene: TRBV19; D gene: TRBD1; CDR3 DNA: TGTGCCAGTCGACCCCAGGGGGTCTATGGCTACACCTTC; CDR3 protein: CASRPQGVYGYTF
CDR3 length: 15; J gene: TRBJ1-6; clone size: -; V gene: TRBV9; D gene: TRBD1; CDR3 DNA: TGTGCCAGCAGCGTTGAGGGACAGGGGGCTTCACCCCTCCACTTT; CDR3 protein: CASSVEGQGASPLHF
CDR3 length: 15; J gene: TRBJ2-7; clone size: -; V gene: TRBV27; D gene: -; CDR3 DNA: TGTGCCAGCAGTTCCGGAGGCGGGATGGCCTACGAGCAGTACTTC; CDR3 protein: CASSSGGGMAYEQYF
CDR3 length: 16; J gene: TRBJ1-1; clone size: -; V gene: TRBV6-5; D gene: TRBD1; CDR3 DNA: TGTGCCAGCAGTTACCACTCACAGGGGGCATACTCTGAAGCTTTCTTT; CDR3 protein: CASSYHSQGAYSEAFF
CDR3 length: 13; J gene: TRBJ1-1; clone size: -; V gene: TRBV30; D gene: -; CDR3 DNA: TGTGCCTGGAGTGTAAAAGTGAACACTGAAGCTTTCTTT; CDR3 protein: CAWSVKVNTEAFF
CDR3 length: 14; J gene: TRBJ1-5; clone size: -; V gene: TRBV6-1; D gene: -; CDR3 DNA: TGTGCCAGCAGTGAAATGTTGAGCAATCAGCCCCAGCATTTT; CDR3 protein: CASSEMLSNQPQHF
CDR3 length: 14; J gene: TRBJ1-1; clone size: once; V gene: TRBV7-2; D gene: -; CDR3 DNA: TGTGCCAGCAGCTTCCCGGTCGAAAACACTGAAGCTTTCTTT; CDR3 protein: CASSFPVENTEAFF
CDR3 length: 15; J gene: TRBJ2-3; clone size: few; V gene: TRBV7-3; D gene: -; CDR3 DNA: TGTGCCAGCAGCCGGGGAGGGGGTCGCACAGATACGCAGTATTTT; CDR3 protein: CASSRGGGRTDTQYF
CDR3 length: 15; J gene: TRBJ2-7; clone size: once; V gene: TRBV27; D gene: TRBD2; CDR3 DNA: TGTGCCAGCAGTTTAAAGGGCGGGAGTTCCTACGAGCAGTACTTC; CDR3 protein: CASSLKGGSSYEQYF
CDR3 length: 15; J gene: TRBJ1-2; clone size: -; V gene: TRBV6-4; D gene: -; CDR3 DNA: TGTGCCAGCAGTTACAATTCGAGGACGGGAGATGGCTACACCTTC; CDR3 protein: CASSYNSRTGDGYTF
CDR3 length: 15; J gene: TRBJ2-7; clone size: -; V gene: TRBV5-1; D gene: -; CDR3 DNA: TGCGCCAGCAGCTTGGGACTCCCGGGCGCCTACGAGCAGTACTTC; CDR3 protein: CASSLGLPGAYEQYF
CDR3 length: 14; J gene: TRBJ1-1; clone size: -; V gene: TRBV6-5; D gene: -; CDR3 DNA: TGTGCCAGCAGGACAGGAGATTGGGACACTGAAGCTTTCTTT; CDR3 protein: CASRTGDWDTEAFF
CDR3 length: 13; J gene: TRBJ1-1; clone size: -; V gene: TRBV12-3/TRBV12-4; D gene: -; CDR3 DNA: TGTGCCAGCAGTGGGATGGGGTCCACTGAAGCTTTCTTT; CDR3 protein: CASSGMGSTEAFF
CDR3 length: 15; J gene: TRBJ1-4; clone size: few; V gene: TRBV2; D gene: TRBD1; CDR3 DNA: TGTGCCAGCAAAGGACAGGGGGCGGCTAATGAAAAACTGTTTTTT; CDR3 protein: CASKGQGAANEKLFF
CDR3 length: 12; J gene: TRBJ1-2; clone size: -; V gene: TRBV10-3; D gene: -; CDR3 DNA: TGTGCCATCAGCTCCACCGGCTATGGCTACACCTTC; CDR3 protein: CAISSTGYGYTF
CDR3 length: 16; J gene: TRBJ2-2; clone size: -; V gene: TRBV9; D gene: -; CDR3 DNA: TGTGCCAGCAGCTCCAGGGGGGACTTTTTGTCCGGGGAGCTGTTTTTT; CDR3 protein: CASSSRGDFLSGELFF
CDR3 length: 12; J gene: TRBJ2-7; clone size: few; V gene: TRBV18; D gene: -; CDR3 DNA: TGTGCCAGCTCACCACCGGGAGACGAGCAGTACTTC; CDR3 protein: CASSPPGDEQYF
CDR3 length: 15; J gene: TRBJ2-7; clone size: once; V gene: TRBV6-5; D gene: -; CDR3 DNA: TGTGCCAGCAGTTACGGGGGATGGAGCTCCTACGAGCAGTACTTC; CDR3 protein: CASSYGGWSSYEQYF
CDR3 length: 13; J gene: TRBJ1-1; clone size: -; V gene: TRBV2; D gene: -; CDR3 DNA: TGTGCCAGCAGTGCTATGGAGAACACTGAAGCTTTCTTT; CDR3 protein: CASSAMENTEAFF
CDR3 length: 14; J gene: TRBJ2-3; clone size: -; V gene: TRBV27; D gene: -; CDR3 DNA: TGTGCCAGCATGGGCGGCGGGGCTACAGATACGCAGTATTTT; CDR3 protein: CASMGGGATDTQYF
CDR3 length: 12; J gene: TRBJ2-3; clone size: -; V gene: TRBV10-3; D gene: -; CDR3 DNA: TGTGCCATCAGTGAGTTGGCAGATACGCAGTATTTT; CDR3 protein: CAISELADTQYF
CDR3 length: 13; J gene: TRBJ1-1; clone size: -; V gene: TRBV7-9; D gene: -; CDR3 DNA: TGTGCCAGCAGCTTAGAACGGGGTACTGAAGCTTTCTTT; CDR3 protein: CASSLERGTEAFF
CDR3 length: 16; J gene: TRBJ2-3; clone size: -; V gene: TRBV30; D gene: TRBD1; CDR3 DNA: TGTGCCTGGAGTGGGGACAGGGACTGGCGGTTGGATACGCAGTATTTT; CDR3 protein: CAWSGDRDWRLDTQYF
CDR3 length: 14; J gene: TRBJ1-2; clone size: -; V gene: TRBV6-5; D gene: -; CDR3 DNA: TGTGCCAGCAGTTACAGCAGGGATACCTATGGCTACACCTTC; CDR3 protein: CASSYSRDTYGYTF
CDR3 length: 11; J gene: TRBJ2-4; clone size: -; V gene: TRBV20-1; D gene: -; CDR3 DNA: TGCAGACCAACCGGAGGGGACATTCAGTACTTC; CDR3 protein: CRPTGGDIQYF
CDR3 length: 15; J gene: TRBJ2-7; clone size: -; V gene: TRBV27; D gene: -; CDR3 DNA: TGTGCCAGCAGTTTACGAGCGGCTGTCTCCTACGAGCAGTACTTC; CDR3 protein: CASSLRAAVSYEQYF